The 18 T cell receptor beta chains below come from one sample, sequenced in a study of regulatory T cells in long-lasting Graves disease (dated by TCRdb to the early 2020s). The library came from multiplex PCR. These reads were obtained on an Illumina HiSeq 4000. To build TCR beta libraries, CDR3 regions were amplified by Arm-PCR using iRepertoire HTBI primers. TCRdb passed the public sequencing reads through fastp at Q25 and MiXCR, retaining productive beta sequences. Rows merge per CDR3 protein into single entries with the most common DNA and genes. The sample table records some 500,000 distinct CDR3 sequences; about 13% of these occur just once. Over 7.5% of the sample goes to the ten largest clones. The time point label, as the study defines it: newly diagnosed GD, antithyroid drugs for less than 3 months. For both TCR sequencing and RNA sequencing, RNA was extracted from PBMCs using TRIzol. Another study also made use of these data, one on T cells in Graves' hyperthyroidism and ophthalmopathy.

Specimen: peripheral blood mononuclear cells (PBMCs), collected at new diagnosis, from a patient treated with antithyroid drugs. The receptors shown here come from a man aged 25 to 40 with Graves disease. Donor details come from another sample of the same person, matched by shared clones.

This clonotype was recorded many times. This chain connects TRBV6-1 to TRBJ2-5; a weak D match, TRBD1 (5 bases). This CDR3 is 14 amino acids long. The V gene's germline CDR1 is MNHNS and CDR2 SASEGT. The ends were cut back, 9 bases at V and 4 bases at J, with 18 bases in the middle. CDR3 coding DNA: TGTGCCAGTCTCAGTGCGGCAGGGTTAGAGACCCAGTACTTC. Translating it yields CASLSAAGLETQYF.

The table lists this clonotype with a few counts. V gene TRBV9 combines with J gene TRBJ2-7; either TRBD1 or TRBD2 may fit D (5 bases each). Trimming removed 0 bases from V and 6 bases from J, with 13 bases in between. CDR3 size: 14 residues. In germline, CDR1 is SGDLS, CDR2 YYNGEE. This chain's CDR3 is CASSVVSGTLEQYF. DNA of the CDR3: TGTGCCAGCAGCGTAGTTAGTGGGACGCTCGAGCAGTACTTC.

This clonotype was detected ten times or more. The V gene is TRBV28, the J gene TRBJ2-1, with TRBD2 matching over 7 bases. The CDR3 spans 15 residues. Germline CDR1 reads MDHEN; CDR2 reads SYDVKM. The V segment lost 2 bases and the J segment 4 bases; nucleotides outside the gene matches: 5. The DNA for the CDR3 is TGTGCCAGCAGTTTACTCGGGAGGTCGTACAATGAGCAGTTCTTC. Its protein product is CASSLLGRSYNEQFF.

Many counts were recorded for this clonotype. This rearrangement joins TRBV27 to TRBJ2-1; perhaps TRBD1 as D (6 bases). CDR3 length: 15 residues. Germline V gives CDR1 MNHEY, CDR2 SMNVEV (reference sequence). Trimming shortened V by 2 bases and J by 4 bases, and 12 bases separated the two germline ends. CDR3 sequence: CASSLRGSAYNEQFF. The CDR3 DNA reads TGTGCCAGCAGTTTAAGGGGGAGCGCTTACAATGAGCAGTTCTTC.

The chain is built from TRBV20-1 and TRBJ1-1; 9 bases agree with TRBD1. V trimming: 6 bases; J trimming: 4 bases; junction bases outside the gene matches: 18. CDR1 is DFQATT and CDR2 is SNEGSKA in the germline V gene (reference sequence). This CDR3 has 17 amino acids. For the CDR3, the DNA is TGCAGTGCCAGTAACAGACAGGGGGGATTCTTGGCCACTGAAGCTTTCTTT. This gives the protein CSASNRQGGFLATEAFF.

For this clonotype: This may come from a read error, since a much larger clone is one base off. The chain joins TRBV20-1 to TRBJ2-5; 7 bases fit TRBD2. With the DNA end fitting TRBJ2-1 better, the J assignment may be wrong. The CDR3 consists of 14 residues. Germline CDR1 and CDR2: DFQATT and SNEGSKA (reference sequence). The CDR3 loop is CSARDRGGGDEQFF. The CDR3 DNA reads as TGCAGTGCTAGAGATAGGGGCGGGGGAGATGAGCAGTTCTTC.

The CDR3: CASSSTGPGANVLTF. The CDR3 DNA is TGCGCCAGCAGCTCGACAGGGCCCGGGGCCAACGTCCTGACTTTC. The chain uses TRBV5-1 and TRBJ2-6; 7 nucleotides line up with TRBD1. Unmatched junction bases numbered 4, after V lost 3 bases and J lost 4 bases. CDR3 length: 15 amino acids. Germline V gene data show CDR1 as SGHRS and CDR2 as YFSETQ.

This chain joins TRBV19 and TRBJ2-1; D gene uncertain. CDR1 is LNHDA and CDR2 is SQIVND in the germline V gene (reference sequence). The CDR3 runs 15 residues. Trimming took off 3 bases at V and 0 bases at J, with 9 bases between the two ends. CDR3 sequence reads: CASSIADLSYNEQFF. CDR3 bases: TGTGCCAGTAGTATTGCAGATCTCTCCTACAATGAGCAGTTCTTC.

The V call is TRBV10-1, the J call TRBJ1-1; D perhaps matches TRBD1 (6 bases). Deletions cut 6 bases from V and 5 bases from J, with 22 bases between. This CDR3 has 16 amino acids. The germline CDR1 and CDR2 sequences are WNHNN and SYGVQD (reference sequence). Here the CDR3 DNA reads TGCGCCAGCAGCGGGGTAGGTGTGGGGGCCAGGACTGAAGCTTTCTTT. Translating it yields CASSGVGVGARTEAFF.

This clonotype was seen repeatedly, ten times or more. V is TRBV12-3 or TRBV12-4 and J is TRBJ1-1; the D is unclear. The CDR3 runs to 15 residues. V shed 6 bases and J shed 4 bases, with 18 bases lying between them. This CDR3 is CASSPMGAWGTEAFF. The CDR3, as DNA: TGTGCCAGCAGCCCGATGGGAGCCTGGGGCACTGAAGCTTTCTTT.

The chain employs TRBV5-4 and TRBJ2-3; maybe TRBD1 (6 bases). The CDR3 has 16 residues. The V and J ends lost 4 bases and 2 bases respectively, with 17 bases between them. Germline V gene lookup returns CDR1 SGHNT and CDR2 YYREEE (reference sequence). In DNA, the CDR3 is TGTGCCAGCAGCCTTCGGGACATCCATTCCACAGATACGCAGTATTTT. Residues: CASSLRDIHSTDTQYF.

This clonotype was seen at least ten times. The V call is TRBV27, the J call TRBJ2-3; D unresolved. Germline lookup yields CDR1 MNHEY and CDR2 SMNVEV (reference sequence). This CDR3 spans 10 amino acids. With 7 bases removed from V and 4 bases from J, the gap between germline ends came to 3 bases. The chain's CDR3 is CASISDTQYF. The CDR3 region has the DNA TGTGCCAGCATCTCAGATACGCAGTATTTT.

This clonotype was detected ten times or more. J is TRBJ2-7 and V is TRBV27, with 7 bases fitting TRBD2. The CDR3 totals 16 residues. V shed 3 bases, J shed 7 bases, and the junction held 15 bases outside the gene matches. From germline, CDR1 is MNHEY and CDR2 SMNVEV (reference sequence). This CDR3 reads CASSLGRLASPGEQYF. The CDR3 nucleotides read TGTGCCAGCAGTTTGGGTCGACTAGCATCCCCAGGGGAGCAGTACTTC.

This clonotype showed up many times. The V and J genes are TRBV5-8 and TRBJ2-3; 7 bases align to TRBD2. There are 16 residues in the CDR3. The V segment lost 4 bases and the J segment 1 base; nucleotides outside the gene matches: 9. The germline V gene encodes CDR1 SGHTS and CDR2 YDEGEE. The CDR3 nucleotides read TGTGCCAGCAGCCTGGGGGGGATAGGAGGCACAGATACGCAGTATTTT. Translation gives CASSLGGIGGTDTQYF. The full variable domain, with the rest looked up from reference TRBV5-8 and TRBJ2-3, is EAGVTQSPTHLIKTRGQQATLRCSPISGHTSVYWYQQALGLGLQFLLWYDEGEERNRGNFPPRFSGRQFPNYSSELNVNALELEDSALYLCASSLGGIGGTDTQYFGPGTRLTVL.

Concerning this clonotype itself: The junction shows a germline mismatch at one end, possibly a read error. The V and J genes are TRBV7-2 and TRBJ2-7; the D is unclear. The CDR3 contains 14 residues. Per the germline V gene, CDR1 is SGHTA and CDR2 is FQGNSA. CDR3 sequence: CASSSRTTPGEQCF. Here the CDR3 DNA reads TGTGCCAGCAGCTCCCGAACTACCCCCGGCGAGCAGTGCTTC.

The rearrangement joins TRBV20-1 to TRBJ2-1, with D tentatively TRBD2 (5 bases). Germline assignment: CDR1 DFQATT and CDR2 SNEGSKA (reference sequence). This CDR3 contains 15 residues. Trimming cost V 6 bases and J 4 bases, with 19 bases left between them. CDR3 nucleotide sequence: TGCAGTGCCCCGGCGGTAGTAGCGAGATACAATGAGCAGTTCTTC. Encoded protein: CSAPAVVARYNEQFF.

This clonotype was found many times. The chain has TRBV18 and TRBJ2-3; 9 bases align to TRBD2. This CDR3 contains 16 residues. Germline values: CDR1 KGHSH, CDR2 LQKENI. The V and J ends lost 2 bases and 5 bases, in that order; junction bases with no gene match: 8. CDR3 nucleotide sequence: TGTGCCAGCTCACCAATAGTGACTAGCGGTGGAGATACGCAGTATTTT. Translated, it gives CASSPIVTSGGDTQYF.

This clonotype appeared many times. The chain carries TRBV25-1 and TRBJ1-1; D gene uncertain. V was clipped by 5 bases and J by 7 bases, with 17 bases between them. The CDR3 runs 14 residues. CDR1 is MGHDK, CDR2 SYGVNS, per germline. The DNA of the CDR3 is TGTGCCAGCAGTTGGGAATGGGGAAGTGGTGAAGCTTTCTTT. Amino acid sequence: CASSWEWGSGEAFF.